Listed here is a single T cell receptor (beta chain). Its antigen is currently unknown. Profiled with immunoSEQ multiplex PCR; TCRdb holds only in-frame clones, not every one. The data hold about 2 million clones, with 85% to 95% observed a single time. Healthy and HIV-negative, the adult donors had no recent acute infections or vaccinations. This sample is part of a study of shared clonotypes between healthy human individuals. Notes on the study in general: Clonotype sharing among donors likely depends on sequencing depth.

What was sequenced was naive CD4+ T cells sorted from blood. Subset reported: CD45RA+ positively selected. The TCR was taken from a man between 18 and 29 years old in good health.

CDR3 bases: TGTGCCAGCAGCGGACAGGGGGCTGACGGGGAGCTGTTTTTT. It codes for CASSGQGADGELFF. The chain employs TRBV2 and TRBJ2-2, with 11 bases fitting TRBD1. This CDR3 has 14 residues. V lost 6 bases, J lost 7 bases, and 4 bases stayed unmatched. CDR1 and CDR2 from the germline V gene are SNHLY and FYNNEI. Together with reference TRBV2 and TRBJ2-2, the CDR3 gives the full variable domain: EPEVTQTPSHQVTQMGQEVILRCVPISNHLYFYWYRQILGQKVEFLVSFYNNEISEKSEIFDDQFSVERPDGSNFTLKIRSTKLEDSAMYFCASSGQGADGELFFGEGSRLTVL.